This T cell receptor (beta chain) was recovered during a study of cytomegalovirus exposure and HLA in healthy donors (dated by TCRdb to about 2017). About the study as a whole: An earlier analysis of 587 of the donors reported 276 Gb of sequence data and some 110 million unique TCR beta sequences obtained from around 190 million T cells. Approximately 300 gigabases of sequencing data and around 80 million unique TCR sequences made up an early release that covered over 550 HLA-typed donors. Of the roughly 410 genotyped donors, 70% to 90% were placed in the genetic ancestry cluster associated with self-reported Caucasian donors. The aim of the study was to test whether cataloging public T cell receptors could identify signatures of past pathogen exposure. Using immunosequencing, the study profiled T cell repertoires from 500 to 800 subjects and related those repertoires to cytomegalovirus serostatus. A separate validation cohort of 100 to 150 different subjects was used in addition to the roughly 700-subject first cohort. To predict cytomegalovirus infection status, the study brought together high-throughput TCR immunosequencing, statistical association of individual TCRs with disease status, and machine learning. A later analysis re-examined previously published TCR beta repertoires from more than 550 donors and added high-resolution HLA genotyping to investigate patterns of TCR occurrence. In the later analysis, no new phenotypic data were used to find candidate immune exposures; instead, reliance was placed on TCR beta sequences and their occurrence across donors. An earlier analysis of several hundred of the donors applied high-throughput TCR beta sequencing to assess whether each TCR beta V gene segment acted as functional or pseudogenic. Donor age, sex, ethnicity and CMV serostatus were collected together with the repertoire data. A later genetic analysis took genome-wide SNP genotypes for about 60% of the roughly 670 donors and used that subset as a discovery cohort. All discovery cohort repertoires had been generated using a single sequencing platform. Class I and class II HLA loci were covered by the typing at four-digit resolution. The number of typed donors differed by locus: about 620-640 for A, B, C, DRB1 and DQB1; some 500 for DQA1; 606 for DPA1; and some 450 for DPB1. Five DR-DQ haplotypes were handled as single units for association and clustering, since linkage in the cohort was strong. Among around 400 genotyped donors of the cohort, an average of roughly 230,000 unique TCR beta nucleotide sequences was sequenced per donor, of which 15% to 20% were non-productive. The research as a whole found: An earlier analysis of approximately 540 of the donors showed that most TCR beta V segments appeared in productive rearrangements either about 87% or about 30% of the time, which broadly matched IMGT annotations. Correlated functional status among segregating V segments might reflect linkage disequilibrium, but an unknown experimental factor could not be ruled out. A total of 150 to 200 TCR beta chains were listed by the study as associated with cytomegalovirus. Compared with the 666-donor mean, donors in an Asian-associated ancestry cluster had fewer N-insertions in productive TCRs, according to a later genetic analysis. A later analysis found that HLA-associated TCR beta chains were more clonally expanded and had lower generation probabilities than equally common non-associated chains. In this cohort, only TCR beta chains were sequenced, and detectable features were limited by the absence of alpha or paired-chain data. It was suggested by the authors that the approach could potentially be generalized to other disease states and immunological phenotypes. Assigning TCR associations to individual alleles was difficult when HLA alleles, especially DR and DQ, strongly co-occurred. Most TCR sequences were observed very rarely across donors, whereas some public TCRs were present in many individuals. In a later analysis, TCR association rates were found to vary across HLA loci, with the most associated TCRs seen for DRB1 alleles and the fewest for HLA-C alleles. The classifier was reported to diagnose cytomegalovirus status with high specificity and sensitivity in both the original cohort and the validation cohort. Specific HLA alleles were associated with some 15,000 TCR beta sequences at a false discovery rate of 0.05 in a later analysis. A further reported finding was that TCR beta sequences accurately predicted the HLA-A and HLA-B alleles for most subjects in the first cohort. In a later analysis, several top co-occurrence clusters were reported to appear linked to parvovirus B19, influenza, CMV and Epstein-Barr virus. An association between a missense DCLRE1C variant and V-gene and J-gene trimming of TCR beta chains was found in a later genetic analysis and replicated in an independent cohort. For the cohort, immune exposure information was limited to CMV serostatus. Because the 87-base-pair reads could not distinguish some IMGT-functional V segments, including TRBV6-2 and TRBV6-3, those segments were excluded. Because counts were too low, more than 15 rarely observed V segments, including chromosome 9 orphons, were left out of the earlier analysis of several hundred of the donors. A later analysis found that most CMV-associated TCR beta chains appeared HLA-restricted, with HLA associations seemingly driven largely by CMV exposure. The presence/absence analyses assumed that sequencing depth was roughly uniform across donors, and that assumption may not be true. A cluster of highly shared sequence variants was judged likely to be a technical artifact of the sequencing pipeline. Because HLA typing was missing for some donors at each locus, association tests included only the typed subset. A few of the identified cytomegalovirus-associated TCR beta chains were confirmed in vitro to be specific for cytomegalovirus antigens.

The CDR3 contains 17 residues, cysteine and phenylalanine counted. Here the CDR3 DNA is all that survives: 51 bases in frame from base 1. The germline V gene sets CDR1 to MGHDK and CDR2 to SYGVNS. Here V drops 3 bases and J drops 5 bases, and the junction holds 13 bases not matched to any gene. The library was made by the immunoSEQ multiplex PCR assay. The multiplex PCR relied on a mix of 60 forward primers for TCR Vbeta segments and 13 reverse primers for TCR Jbeta segments. The CDR3 region of rearranged TCR beta genes was amplified from genomic DNA with a multiplex PCR assay. Amplified TCR beta libraries were sequenced as 87-base-pair reads on the Illumina HiSeq System. The original methods were these. A later analysis counted tens of millions of unique TCR beta chains across the roughly 700 repertoires, and some 11 million of these chains were shared by at least two donors. Raw reads were error-corrected and collapsed into unique sequences with a nearest-neighbor algorithm that merged closely related sequences to remove PCR and sequencing errors. To assign V, D and J gene segments, CDR3 sequences were aligned to IMGT reference sequences. For a sequence to be retained, a match of at least six nucleotides to both a V gene segment and a J gene segment was required. Rearrangements were classified as productive when the CDR3 lacked stop codons and remained in frame with V and J, and all other rearrangements were classified as non-productive. Following IMGT convention, CDR3 was defined as the stretch from the second conserved V-encoded cysteine to the conserved J-encoded phenylalanine. The earlier analysis of some 540 of the donors excluded any sequence lacking an unambiguous match to a single V gene segment. In an earlier analysis of around 600 of the donors, V segments were called functional above 56.7% productive rearrangements and were called segregating when the between-donor standard deviation exceeded 5%. A statistical classification framework was built for diagnosing cytomegalovirus status from the catalog of TCR beta chain sequences. In a later analysis, V and J genes were assigned by comparing TCR nucleotide sequences against IMGT/GENE-DB human TR gene sequences. The TCRdist pipeline was used in a later analysis to assign CDR3 sequences and most-parsimonious VDJ recombination scenarios. A later analysis defined each TCR beta chain by its CDR3 amino acid sequence plus V-gene family, and excluded reads lacking a unique V-gene family. To address suspected cross-contamination and a sequencing artifact, a later analysis removed around 590 highly shared, low-generation-probability nucleotide sequences. A later analysis calculated a clonal expansion index for each public chain from normalized within-repertoire ranks of inferred template counts. In a later analysis, generation probabilities were computed with a VDJ recombination model fitted to out-of-frame rearrangements, and the resulting probabilities were checked against IGoR. A later analysis scored TCR-TCR, TCR-HLA and TCR-CMV co-occurrence with hypergeometric tests, applying a repertoire-size bias correction to TCR pairs. False discovery rates were estimated in a later analysis by permuting HLA or CMV assignments 20 times. In a later analysis, co-occurring TCRs were grouped using DBSCAN, and TCRdist sequence similarity was added for clustering within HLA-allele-positive subsets. For co-occurrence clustering, repertoires with fewer than 30,000 or more than 120,000 public chains were excluded, along with roughly 5 repertoires with anomalous nucleotide sharing. TCRdb re-hosts the immuneACCESS table, in-frame sequences only. Its copies lack some clones; in the studies checked, an unresolved V gene accounts for under half of them, and the cause for the rest is not known. The D gene and trimming were derived from the DNA, and the V and J assignments and clone size from that table. The sample table lists around 80,000 clones, about three quarters of them with a count of one. 5.5% to 7.5% of the sample goes to the ten largest clones.

The cohort was made up of approximately 700 healthy bone marrow donors. Cohort members were all nominally healthy when sampled, although unrecorded immune exposures were likely present. The donor was CMV seronegative and was included in the group of several hundred seronegative cohort members. Every donor gave a peripheral blood sample, and the peripheral blood mononuclear cells from that sample were used for TCR beta sequencing. The Qiagen DNeasy Blood Extraction Kit was used to extract genomic DNA from the blood cell samples. This clone was seen more than once but under ten times. Its antigen specificity is not known. No base quality values were provided; no much bigger clone lies one nucleotide off.

The TCR was taken from a female donor in good health and CMV-seronegative. The chain joins TRBV25-1 to TRBJ1-2, and TRBD1 matches 9 of the central bases. The sequenced material came from PBMCs. The CDR3 loop reads CASSDLKEGTGMYGYTF. The nucleotides read TGTGCCAGCAGTGACCTCAAGGAAGGGACAGGGATGTATGGCTACACCTTC.